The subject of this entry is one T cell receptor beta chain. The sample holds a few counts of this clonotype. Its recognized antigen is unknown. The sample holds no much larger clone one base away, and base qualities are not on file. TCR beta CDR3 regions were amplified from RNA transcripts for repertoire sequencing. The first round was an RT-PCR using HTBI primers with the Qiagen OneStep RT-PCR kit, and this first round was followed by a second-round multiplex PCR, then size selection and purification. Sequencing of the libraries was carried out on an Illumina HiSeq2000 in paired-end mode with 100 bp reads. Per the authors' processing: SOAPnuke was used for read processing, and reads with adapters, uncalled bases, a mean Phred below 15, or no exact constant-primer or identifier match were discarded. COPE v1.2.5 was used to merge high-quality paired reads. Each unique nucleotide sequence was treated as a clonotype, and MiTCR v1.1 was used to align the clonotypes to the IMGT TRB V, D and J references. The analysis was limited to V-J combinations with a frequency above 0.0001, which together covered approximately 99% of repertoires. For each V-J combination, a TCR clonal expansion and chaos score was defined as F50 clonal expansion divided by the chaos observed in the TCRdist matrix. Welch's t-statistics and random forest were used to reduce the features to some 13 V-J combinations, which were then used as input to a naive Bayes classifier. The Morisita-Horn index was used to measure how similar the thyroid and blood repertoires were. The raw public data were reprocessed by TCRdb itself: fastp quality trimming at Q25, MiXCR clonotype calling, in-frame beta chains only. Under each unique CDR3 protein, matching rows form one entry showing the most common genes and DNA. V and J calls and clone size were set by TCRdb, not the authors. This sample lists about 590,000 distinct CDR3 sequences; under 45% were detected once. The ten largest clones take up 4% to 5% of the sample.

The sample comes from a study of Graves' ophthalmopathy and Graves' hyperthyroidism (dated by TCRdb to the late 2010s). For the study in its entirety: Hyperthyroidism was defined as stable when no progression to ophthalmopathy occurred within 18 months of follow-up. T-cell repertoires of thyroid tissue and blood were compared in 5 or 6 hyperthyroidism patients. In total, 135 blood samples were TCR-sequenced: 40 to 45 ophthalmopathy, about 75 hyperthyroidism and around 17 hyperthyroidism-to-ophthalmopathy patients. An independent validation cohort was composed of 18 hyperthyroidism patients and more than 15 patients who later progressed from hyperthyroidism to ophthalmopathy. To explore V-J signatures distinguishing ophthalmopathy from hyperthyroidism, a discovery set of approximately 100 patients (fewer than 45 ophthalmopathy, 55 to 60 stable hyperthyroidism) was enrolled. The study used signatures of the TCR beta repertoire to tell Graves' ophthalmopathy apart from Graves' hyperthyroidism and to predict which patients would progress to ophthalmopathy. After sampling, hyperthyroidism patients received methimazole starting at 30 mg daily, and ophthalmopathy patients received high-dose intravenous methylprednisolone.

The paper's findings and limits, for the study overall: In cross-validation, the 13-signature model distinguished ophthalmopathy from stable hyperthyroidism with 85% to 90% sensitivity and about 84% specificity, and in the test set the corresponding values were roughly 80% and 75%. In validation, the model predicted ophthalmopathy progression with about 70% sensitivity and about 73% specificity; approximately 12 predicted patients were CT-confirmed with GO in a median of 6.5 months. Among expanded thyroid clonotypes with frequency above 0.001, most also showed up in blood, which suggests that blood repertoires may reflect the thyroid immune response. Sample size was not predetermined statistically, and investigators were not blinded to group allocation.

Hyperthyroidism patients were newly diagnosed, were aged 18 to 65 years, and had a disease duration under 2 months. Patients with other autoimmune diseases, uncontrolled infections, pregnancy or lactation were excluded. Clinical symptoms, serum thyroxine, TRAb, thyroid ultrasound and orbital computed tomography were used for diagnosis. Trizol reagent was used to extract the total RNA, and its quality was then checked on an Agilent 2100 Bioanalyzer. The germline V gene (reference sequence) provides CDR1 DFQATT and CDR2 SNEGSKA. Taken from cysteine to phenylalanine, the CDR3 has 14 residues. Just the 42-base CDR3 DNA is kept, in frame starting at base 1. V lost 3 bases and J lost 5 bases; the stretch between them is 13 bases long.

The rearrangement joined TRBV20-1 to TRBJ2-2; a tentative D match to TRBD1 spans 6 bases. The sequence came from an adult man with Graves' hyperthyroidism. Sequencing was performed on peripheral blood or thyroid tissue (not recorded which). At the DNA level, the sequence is TGCAGTGCTAGGGAAGAGGGGGATACCGGGGAGCTGTTTTTT. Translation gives CSAREEGDTGELFF.